The clone carrying this TCR beta chain was detected a few times. TCRdb processed the 5' RACE reads anew with MiXCR; each CDR3 protein has one entry. The table records about 520,000 distinct CDR3 sequences, about 20% of them present only once. The data originate from a study of identical twins. Separately, the same data were catalogued under a study of T cells expressing NK-cell markers. This second study notes: The leading position in the CD3+CD56-NKG2C+ fraction of several donors also went to these clonotypes.

The sequenced sample consisted of CD4+ T cells sorted from blood. This clonotype was obtained from a woman between 18 and 29 years old in good health.

The CDR3 bases are TGTGCCAGCAGCCCAACCTGGGACTATGGCTACACCTTC. Amino acids: CASSPTWDYGYTF. This chain uses TRBV6-1 with TRBJ1-2; D uncertain. V lost 6 bases to trimming and J lost 3 bases, with 11 bases between them. The germline V gene encodes CDR1 MNHNS and CDR2 SASEGT. CDR3 size: 13 residues.